This entry lists 27 T cell receptor beta chains sequenced from one sample in a study of blood T cell repertoires in COVID-19. Assay used: immunoSEQ multiplex PCR; TCRdb lists only in-frame clones, some missing. The data show about 190,000 clones, roughly 82% seen once. The sample comprised peripheral blood. The receptors come from a woman aged 25 to 39 with acute or convalescent COVID-19.

The V call is TRBV28, the J call TRBJ2-5; possible D gene TRBD2, 5 bases. This CDR3 comprises 13 residues. V was shortened by 6 bases and J by 4 bases, with 12 bases between the two germline ends. Germline values: CDR1 MDHEN, CDR2 SYDVKM. CDR3 nucleotides: TGTGCCAGCAGGCCCATGGCGGGAGAGACCCAGTACTTC. Amino acid sequence: CASRPMAGETQYF.

The chain recombines TRBV11-2 with TRBJ2-1; 9 bases map to TRBD1. Trimming removed 7 bases from V and 5 bases from J; junction bases left unmatched: 9. Germline CDR1 reads SGHAT; CDR2 reads FQNNGV. This CDR3 has 15 amino acids. CDR3 nucleotide sequence: TGTGCCAGCACCTCCTGGACAGGGGAGAACAATGAGCAGTTCTTC. Its translation: CASTSWTGENNEQFF.

CDR3 region: CASSLGGREYGYTF. CDR3 DNA sequence: TGTGCCAGCAGCTTAGGGGGCAGGGAATATGGCTACACCTTC. The chain links TRBV11-2 to TRBJ1-2; perhaps TRBD1 as D (5 bases). CDR3 length: 14 residues. V was cut by 1 base and J by 5 bases, with 11 bases left in between. Germline CDR1 is SGHAT and CDR2 is FQNNGV. Full variable domain (outside the CDR3, taken from reference TRBV11-2 and TRBJ1-2): EAGVAQSPRYKIIEKRQSVAFWCNPISGHATLYWYQQILGQGPKLLIQFQNNGVVDDSQLPKDRFSAERLKGVDSTLKIQPAKLEDSAVYLCASSLGGREYGYTFGSGTRLTVV.

The genes are TRBV7-9 and TRBJ1-4; D is perhaps TRBD1 (5 bases). CDR1 is SEHNR and CDR2 is FQNEAQ in the germline V gene (reference sequence). V lost 5 bases, J lost 8 bases, and 18 bases lay in between. The CDR3 has 15 amino acids. The CDR3: CASSPADTSLEKLFF. The CDR3 bases are TGTGCCAGCAGCCCCGCGGACACGTCCCTGGAAAAACTGTTTTTT. The variable domain in full, with the rest retrieved from reference TRBV7-9 and TRBJ1-4, is DTGVSQNPRHKITKRGQNVTFRCDPISEHNRLYWYRQTLGQGPEFLTYFQNEAQLEKSRLLSDRFSAERPKGSFSTLEIQRTEQGDSAMYLCASSPADTSLEKLFFGSGTQLSVL.

This chain connects TRBV19 to TRBJ1-1; 9 bases are shared with TRBD1. The CDR3 extends over 13 amino acids. The germline gives CDR1 LNHDA, CDR2 SQIVND (reference sequence). V dropped 7 bases and J dropped 4; count of bases not matched to a gene: 4. The CDR3 region is CASTLQGATEAFF. For the CDR3, the DNA is TGTGCCAGTACCCTACAGGGGGCCACTGAAGCTTTCTTT.

This clone has a handful of counts. V is TRBV6-5 and J is TRBJ2-1, with 9 positions matching TRBD1. V was pared by 6 bases and J by 6 bases, with 3 bases of the junction left unmatched. Germline CDR1 is MNHEY and CDR2 is SVGAGI. The CDR3 loop spans 13 amino acids. Written as DNA, the CDR3 is TGTGCCAGCAGCAGGACAGGGGTCAATGAGCAGTTCTTC. Protein: CASSRTGVNEQFF.

The chain couples TRBV2 to TRBJ2-2; 10 bases are a match to TRBD2. This CDR3 region has 15 residues. With 1 base clipped from V and 7 bases from J, the junction kept 3 bases outside the gene matches. The germline V gene encodes CDR1 SNHLY and CDR2 FYNNEI. The DNA of the CDR3 is TGTGCCAGCAGTGAAGATCTAGCGGGGGTCGGGGAGCTGTTTTTT. It is translated as CASSEDLAGVGELFF.

The chain uses TRBV24-1 and TRBJ1-1; possible D gene TRBD1, 5 bases. This CDR3 contains 14 residues. Trimming took off 4 bases at V and 10 bases at J, with 18 bases between the two ends. CDR1 is KGHDR, CDR2 SFDVKD, per germline. CDR3 coding DNA: TGTGCCACCAGTGACCCCGCGACAGCGGGGGGAGCTTTCTTT. Translated: CATSDPATAGGAFF.

V is TRBV9 and J is TRBJ1-1; D is unresolved. Trimming removed 0 bases from V and 11 bases from J, with 14 bases in between. Germline V gives CDR1 SGDLS, CDR2 YYNGEE. The CDR3 sequence is 13 residues long. CDR3 sequence: CASSVGAGFVAFF. The CDR3 bases are TGTGCCAGCAGCGTAGGGGCAGGCTTCGTCGCTTTCTTT.

V gene TRBV30 combines with J gene TRBJ1-1; no firm D call. The CDR3 consists of 12 residues. The ends were cut back, 1 base at V and 1 base at J, with 4 bases in the middle. Per germline, CDR1 GTSNPN and CDR2 SVGIG (reference sequence). CDR3 loop: CAWSGQNTEAFF. The CDR3 bases are TGTGCCTGGAGTGGACAGAACACTGAAGCTTTCTTT.

The V call is TRBV5-4, the J call TRBJ2-3, with 7 bases lining up with TRBD1. The V segment lost 4 bases and the J segment 1 base; nucleotides outside the gene matches: 9. CDR3 length equals 16 residues. Germline V CDR1 and CDR2: SGHNT, YYREEE (reference sequence). In nucleotides, the CDR3 is TGTGCCAGCAGCCAGATGACAGGGCCTGGCACAGATACGCAGTATTTT. Its protein product is CASSQMTGPGTDTQYF.

The chain recombines TRBV19 with TRBJ1-5; a possible D gene is TRBD1 (5 bases). Germline V gene data show CDR1 as LNHDA and CDR2 as SQIVND (reference sequence). The CDR3 runs to 15 residues. V gave up 3 bases and J gave up 3 bases, with 12 bases separating them. CDR3 nucleotide sequence: TGTGCCAGTAGTATTCGCGGGGCGTACAATCAGCCCCAGCATTTT. Its translation is CASSIRGAYNQPQHF. Together with reference TRBV19 and TRBJ1-5, the CDR3 gives the full variable domain: DGGITQSPKYLFRKEGQNVTLSCEQNLNHDAMYWYRQDPGQGLRLIYYSQIVNDFQKGDIAEGYSVSREKKESFPLTVTSAQKNPTAFYLCASSIRGAYNQPQHFGDGTRLSIL.

The V gene is TRBV4-1, the J gene TRBJ1-1; D is perhaps TRBD1 (5 bases). The V end was cut by 4 bases, the J end by 1 base, with 13 bases between. CDR1 MGHRA and CDR2 YSYEKL come from the germline V gene. CDR3 size: 15 residues. CDR3 residues: CASSPSGGENTEAFF. The CDR3 coding sequence is TGCGCCAGCAGCCCTAGTGGAGGGGAGAACACTGAAGCTTTCTTT.

The genes are TRBV7-9 and TRBJ2-7; 10 bases match TRBD2. The V gene end was trimmed by 2 bases and the J gene end by 5 bases; junction bases not matched to a gene: 9. The CDR3 consists of 16 residues. Germline V gene sequence: CDR1 SEHNR, CDR2 FQNEAQ (reference sequence). CDR3 nucleotide sequence: TGTGCCAGCAGCTTAAGGGAACTAGCGGGAATCCACGAGCAGTACTTC. This translates into CASSLRELAGIHEQYF.

This chain connects TRBV19 to TRBJ2-6; the D gene is possibly TRBD2 (6 bases). This CDR3 is built from 16 residues. The germline V gene encodes CDR1 LNHDA and CDR2 SQIVND (reference sequence). V dropped 6 bases and J dropped 2 bases, with 14 bases sitting between them. The CDR3 region is CASRPGASAGANVLTF. The CDR3 DNA sequence: TGTGCCAGTAGGCCGGGAGCCTCTGCTGGGGCCAACGTCCTGACTTTC.

The gene calls are TRBV7-9 and TRBJ2-1, with TRBD1 identical over 9 bases. In germline, CDR1 is SEHNR, CDR2 FQNEAQ (reference sequence). The ends lost 5 bases at V and 4 bases at J; junction bases unmatched: 6. The length of the CDR3 is 15 residues. The CDR3, as DNA: TGTGCCAGCAGCCGGACAGGGGTTGAGTACAATGAGCAGTTCTTC. Amino acid sequence: CASSRTGVEYNEQFF.

The chain has TRBV7-2 and TRBJ2-3, with 8 positions matching TRBD2. From germline, CDR1 is SGHTA and CDR2 FQGNSA. CDR3 length equals 16 residues. After removal of 2 bases from V and 3 bases from J, the junction contained 7 bases not matched to a gene. For the CDR3, the DNA is TGTGCCAGCAGCTTACGGGAGGGCCCTTGGACAGATACGCAGTATTTT. Translation: CASSLREGPWTDTQYF.

The CDR3 coding sequence is TGTGCCAGAAGCCCGGACAGGGTCTGGGTGGGCTCTGGAAACACCATATATTTT. Translation gives CARSPDRVWVGSGNTIYF. V is TRBV5-3 and J is TRBJ1-3, with 8 nucleotides matching TRBD1. TRBV5-3 is placed among ORFs of uncertain function. The CDR3 spans 18 residues. J was trimmed by 0 bases and V by 4 bases; bases with no gene match: 12.

The chain joins TRBV5-4 to TRBJ2-7; D is unresolved. There are 14 residues in the CDR3. CDR1 is SGHNT and CDR2 is YYREEE in the germline V gene (reference sequence). Trimming cost V 0 bases and J 6 bases, with 13 bases left between them. CDR3 in amino acids: CASSLGRRTGEQYF. The CDR3 DNA reads TGTGCCAGCAGCTTGGGCCGAAGAACCGGCGAGCAGTACTTC.

The chain combines TRBV4-3 with TRBJ2-3; weak D call: TRBD2 (6 bases). This CDR3 is 14 amino acids long. V lost 6 bases to trimming and J lost 6 bases, with 16 bases between them. In germline, CDR1 is LGHNA, CDR2 YSLEER. The CDR3 loop reads CASSLTARGDTQYF. The CDR3 nucleotides are TGCGCCAGCAGTCTAACGGCGCGGGGCGATACGCAGTATTTT.

V is TRBV28 and J is TRBJ2-1; the match to TRBD2 covers 14 bases. Germline trimming cut 6 bases from V and 5 bases from J; bases unmatched to any gene: 0. This CDR3 region has 14 residues. From germline, CDR1 is MDHEN and CDR2 SYDVKM. The CDR3 DNA is TGTGCCAGCAGGGGACTAGCGGGAGACAATGAGCAGTTCTTC. It encodes CASRGLAGDNEQFF.

This clone was found a few times. This rearrangement joins TRBV6-5 to TRBJ1-5, with 7 bases fitting TRBD1. With V trimmed by 6 bases and J by 2 bases, 4 bases remained unmatched. Looked up from germline, CDR1 is MNHEY and CDR2 is SVGAGI. CDR3 size: 14 residues. This chain's CDR3 is CASSNGQGNQPQHF. The DNA for the CDR3 is TGTGCCAGCAGCAACGGACAGGGCAATCAGCCCCAGCATTTT.

The rearrangement uses TRBV5-6 and TRBJ1-2, with 7 bases aligning to TRBD1. CDR3 length equals 13 residues. Germline CDR1 and CDR2: SGHDT and YYEEEE. The V segment lost 6 bases and the J segment 7 bases; nucleotides outside the gene matches: 9. The CDR3 DNA follows: TGTGCCAGCACCCTAGACAGGGATACTGGCTACACCTTC. Protein product: CASTLDRDTGYTF.

This sequence joins TRBV9 and TRBJ1-1, with TRBD1 matching over 8 bases. V lost 2 bases, J lost 3 bases, and 12 bases stayed unmatched. In germline, CDR1 is SGDLS, CDR2 YYNGEE. This CDR3 is 17 amino acids long. CDR3: CASSVGQANPTDTEAFF. The CDR3 DNA follows: TGTGCCAGCAGCGTGGGACAGGCCAATCCCACAGACACTGAAGCTTTCTTT.

Only a few counts were recorded for this clone. The chain is built from TRBV28 and TRBJ2-7; 10 bases agree with TRBD1. The CDR3 contains 14 residues. Germline trimming cut 6 bases from V and 6 bases from J; bases unmatched to any gene: 8. CDR1 MDHEN and CDR2 SYDVKM come from the germline V gene. CDR3 sequence (DNA): TGTGCCAGCAGGGGGACAGGGGCCAGTAGCGAGCAGTACTTC. As protein: CASRGTGASSEQYF.

The rearrangement uses TRBV6-2 or TRBV6-3 and TRBJ1-2; D may be TRBD1 (5 bases). Germline V gene data show CDR1 as MNHEY and CDR2 as SVGEGT. Trimming took 5 bases from V and 4 from J, leaving 11 bases between them. This CDR3 spans 13 amino acids. CDR3 coding DNA: TGTGCCAGCAGTCAGGACACCCTCTATGGCTACACCTTC. Protein product: CASSQDTLYGYTF.

V gene TRBV28 combines with J gene TRBJ2-5; 9 nucleotides align to TRBD1. CDR1 is MDHEN and CDR2 is SYDVKM in the germline V gene. The CDR3 is made up of 14 amino acids. V trimming: 6 bases; J trimming: 5 bases; junction bases outside the gene matches: 7. In DNA, the CDR3 is TGTGCCAGCAGCATACAGGGGGCAACGGAGACCCAGTACTTC. It translates to CASSIQGATETQYF.